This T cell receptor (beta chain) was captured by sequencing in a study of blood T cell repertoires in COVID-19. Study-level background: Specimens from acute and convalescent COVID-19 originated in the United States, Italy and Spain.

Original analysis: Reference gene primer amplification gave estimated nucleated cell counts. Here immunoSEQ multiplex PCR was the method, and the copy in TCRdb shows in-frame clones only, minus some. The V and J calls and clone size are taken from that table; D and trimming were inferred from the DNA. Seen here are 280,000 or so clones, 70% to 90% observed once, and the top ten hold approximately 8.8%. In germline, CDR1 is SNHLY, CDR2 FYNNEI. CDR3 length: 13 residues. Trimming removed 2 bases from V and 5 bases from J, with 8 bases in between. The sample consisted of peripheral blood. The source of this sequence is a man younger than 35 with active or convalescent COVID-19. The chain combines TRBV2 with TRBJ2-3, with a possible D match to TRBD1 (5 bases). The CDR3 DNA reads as TGTGCCAGCAGTGAATATAGGGGAGATACGCAGTATTTT. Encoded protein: CASSEYRGDTQYF.